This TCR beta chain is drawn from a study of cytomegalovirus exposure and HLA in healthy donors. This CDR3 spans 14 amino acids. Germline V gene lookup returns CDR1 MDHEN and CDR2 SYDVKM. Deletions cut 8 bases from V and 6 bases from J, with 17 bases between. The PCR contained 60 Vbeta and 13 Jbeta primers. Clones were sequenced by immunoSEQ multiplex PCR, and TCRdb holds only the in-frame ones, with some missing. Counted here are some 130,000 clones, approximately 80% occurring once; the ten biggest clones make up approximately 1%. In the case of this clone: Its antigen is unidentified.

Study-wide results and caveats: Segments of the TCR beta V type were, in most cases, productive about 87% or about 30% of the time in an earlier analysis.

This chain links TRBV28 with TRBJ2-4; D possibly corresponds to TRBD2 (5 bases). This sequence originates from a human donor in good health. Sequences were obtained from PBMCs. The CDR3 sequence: CASGEGTLVNIQYF. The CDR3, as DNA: TGTGCCAGCGGCGAGGGAACTCTAGTAAACATTCAGTACTTC.